Listed here are 28 T cell receptor beta chains from one sample, sequenced in a study of neurological immune-mediated disorders. TCRdb itself ran the 5' RACE reads through MiXCR, one entry per CDR3 protein. The sample comprises about 120,000 distinct CDR3 sequences, approximately 3.2% of which are singletons, and 1.3% rests with the top ten. The specimen sequenced was PBMCs. The receptors here all came from a woman in her twenties or thirties with multiple sclerosis.

At least ten counts were recorded for this clonotype. The chain recombines TRBV7-9 with TRBJ2-2; 10 positions agree with TRBD1. The V segment lost 8 bases and the J segment 3 bases; nucleotides outside the gene matches: 3. The CDR3 totals 14 residues. Looked up from germline, CDR1 is SEHNR and CDR2 is FQNEAQ (reference sequence). The CDR3 reads CASRGQGDTGELFF. CDR3 nucleotide sequence: TGTGCCAGCCGAGGACAGGGGGACACCGGGGAGCTGTTTTTT.

This clonotype was seen repeatedly, ten times or more. The junction departs from germline at one end; a sequencing error may be responsible. CDR3 sequence: CASSSSDSSKNIQYF. The CDR3 DNA is TGTGCGAGCAGCTCATCTGATTCCTCCAAAAACATTCAGTACTTC. The V gene is TRBV7-6, the J gene TRBJ2-4; no firm D call. Germline-derived CDR1 and CDR2 are SGHVS and FNYEAQ. This CDR3 region has 15 residues.

This clonotype was observed a handful of times. It may be a read error: a sequence one base away is much more abundant. DNA of the CDR3: TGCAGTGTAGAGGGGCCGACCAGGAACACTGCAGCTTTCTTT. It specifies CSVEGPTRNTAAFF. The chain carries TRBV20-1 and TRBJ1-1; possibly TRBD1 for D (5 bases). The CDR3 has 14 residues. Germline V gene data show CDR1 as DFQATT and CDR2 as SNEGSKA (reference sequence).

This clonotype was recorded at least ten times. The chain employs TRBV12-3 or TRBV12-4 and TRBJ2-7; maybe TRBD1 (6 bases). V lost 5 bases, J lost 3 bases, and 11 bases lay in between. The CDR3 loop spans 13 amino acids. CDR3 sequence (DNA): TGTGCCAGCAGTAACAGGGTTCTCTACGAGCAGTACTTC. Its protein product is CASSNRVLYEQYF.

This clonotype showed up many times. This chain uses TRBV5-1 with TRBJ1-1; 11 bases align to TRBD1. V gave up 4 bases and J gave up 4 bases; unmatched junction bases: 3. CDR1 is SGHRS and CDR2 is YFSETQ in the germline V gene. CDR3 size: 14 residues. The CDR3 region has the DNA TGCGCCAGCAGCACGGGACAGGGGGGCACTGAAGCTTTCTTT. It translates to CASSTGQGGTEAFF.

The chain recombines TRBV5-1 with TRBJ1-2; perhaps TRBD1 as D (6 bases). Trimming stripped 2 bases from V and 4 bases from J, with 12 bases between. The CDR3 is 14 residues long. Per germline, CDR1 SGHRS and CDR2 YFSETQ. The CDR3 nucleotides are TGCGCCAGCAGCTTAACAGGGTTGGGCTATGGCTACACCTTC. Amino acid sequence: CASSLTGLGYGYTF.

This clonotype was counted ten times or more. The V call is TRBV20-1, the J call TRBJ2-3; 13 nucleotides match TRBD2. The CDR3 has 19 residues. The V gene end was trimmed by 2 bases and the J gene end by 4 bases; junction bases not matched to a gene: 15. Germline lookup yields CDR1 DFQATT and CDR2 SNEGSKA (reference sequence). In DNA form, the CDR3 reads TGCAGTGCTAGAACCCGGCCGCTTCCGACTAGCGGGAGGCCAGATACGCAGTATTTT. Translated: CSARTRPLPTSGRPDTQYF.

This clonotype came up many times. The chain combines TRBV7-2 with TRBJ1-1; a weak D match, TRBD1 (5 bases). V was shortened by 5 bases and J by 6 bases, with 13 bases between the two germline ends. CDR1 is SGHTA and CDR2 is FQGNSA in the germline V gene. The CDR3 covers 13 residues. CDR3 amino acids: CASSGAGVSEAFF. Here the CDR3 DNA reads TGTGCCAGCAGCGGGGCTGGAGTTTCTGAAGCTTTCTTT.

This clonotype was seen more than once but under ten times. This may be a read error: a much more frequent sequence differs by one nucleotide. V gene TRBV5-5 combines with J gene TRBJ2-6; the D gene is possibly TRBD1 (5 bases). The CDR3 has 15 residues. Germline V gene lookup returns CDR1 SGHKS and CDR2 YYEKEE (reference sequence). The CDR3 DNA reads TGTGCCAGCAGCTATACAGGCTCTGGGGCCAAAGTCCTGACTTTC. Translating gives CASSYTGSGAKVLTF.

This clonotype appeared many times. This chain joins TRBV7-2 and TRBJ2-1, with 8 bases that match TRBD2. V was pared by 5 bases and J by 9 bases, with 3 bases of the junction left unmatched. The length of the CDR3 is 12 residues. Germline V gene sequence: CDR1 SGHTA, CDR2 FQGNSA. This CDR3 is CASSPGGGEQFF. DNA for the CDR3: TGTGCCAGCAGCCCCGGGGGGGGTGAGCAGTTCTTC.

This clonotype was recorded at least ten times. The CDR3: CASSLKSSNQPQHF. DNA of the CDR3: TGTGCCAGCAGCCTAAAATCTAGCAATCAGCCCCAGCATTTT. The chain joins TRBV7-9 to TRBJ1-5; D ambiguous. In germline, CDR1 is SEHNR, CDR2 FQNEAQ (reference sequence). CDR3 length: 14 residues. The germline V and J ends were trimmed by 5 bases and 0 bases, with 8 bases remaining between them.

This clonotype has at least ten counts. The chain recombines TRBV5-1 with TRBJ1-2; a possible D gene is TRBD1 (5 bases). Germline CDR1 SGHRS, CDR2 YFSETQ. Deletions cut 2 bases from V and 1 base from J, with 6 bases between. This CDR3 comprises 13 residues. CDR3 in amino acids: CASSFDSNYGYTF. In nucleotides, the CDR3 is TGCGCCAGCAGCTTCGACAGTAACTATGGCTACACCTTC.

There are many counts of this clonotype. The rearrangement joins TRBV27 to TRBJ1-2; 9 bases are shared with TRBD1. Looked up from germline, CDR1 is MNHEY and CDR2 is SMNVEV (reference sequence). V lost 5 bases to trimming and J lost 6 bases; unmatched junction nucleotides: 7. The CDR3 is 14 residues long. For the CDR3, the DNA is TGTGCCAGCAGTCCAGGACAGGGGAGGAATGGCTACACCTTC. Its translation is CASSPGQGRNGYTF.

This clonotype showed up many times. The rearrangement joins TRBV19 to TRBJ2-6; weak D call: TRBD1 (6 bases). With 5 bases removed from V and 3 bases from J, the gap between germline ends came to 17 bases. The CDR3 consists of 17 residues. Germline-derived CDR1 and CDR2 are LNHDA and SQIVND (reference sequence). DNA for the CDR3: TGTGCCAGTAGTGTCGACAGGCTCCGGGGTGGGGCCAACGTCCTGACTTTC. This encodes CASSVDRLRGGANVLTF.

The table lists this clonotype with many counts. The chain has TRBV20-1 and TRBJ2-5, with TRBD1 matching over 11 bases. CDR3 length: 16 residues. Trimming cost V 3 bases and J 5 bases; bases outside gene matches: 11. Germline V gene data show CDR1 as DFQATT and CDR2 as SNEGSKA (reference sequence). This chain's CDR3 is CSARGVDRGPVETQYF. CDR3 nucleotide sequence: TGCAGTGCTAGGGGTGTGGACAGGGGGCCAGTTGAGACCCAGTACTTC.

The table lists this clonotype with many counts. The V and J genes are TRBV20-1 and TRBJ1-1; 7 nucleotides line up with TRBD1. Trimming took 6 bases from V and 4 from J; bases not matched to a gene: 8. The CDR3 contains 13 residues. Germline loops: CDR1 DFQATT, CDR2 SNEGSKA (reference sequence). CDR3 loop: CSAEGQSGTEAFF. In nucleotides, the CDR3 is TGCAGTGCGGAGGGACAGAGCGGCACTGAAGCTTTCTTT.

This clonotype was detected many times. V and J are TRBV12-5 and TRBJ1-3; D call uncertain. The CDR3 runs 13 residues. Germline CDR1 LGHNT, CDR2 FRNRAP. V was clipped by 5 bases and J by 5 bases, with 10 bases between them. In DNA, the CDR3 is TGTGCTAGTGGTCAACTCGGAAGAAACACCATATATTTT. Protein: CASGQLGRNTIYF. The variable domain in full, with the rest retrieved from reference TRBV12-5 and TRBJ1-3, is DARVTQTPRHKVTEMGQEVTMRCQPILGHNTVFWYRQTMMQGLELLAYFRNRAPLDDSGMPKDRFSAEMPDATLATLKIQPSEPRDSAVYFCASGQLGRNTIYFGEGSWLTVV.

This clonotype was found many times. J is TRBJ2-3 and V is TRBV7-2; D may be TRBD1 (5 bases). The CDR3 totals 14 residues. V was pared by 1 base and J by 4 bases, with 9 bases between. Germline loops: CDR1 SGHTA, CDR2 FQGNSA. CDR3 in amino acids: CASSLVRGADTQYF. The CDR3 DNA sequence: TGTGCCAGCAGCTTAGTTAGGGGCGCAGATACGCAGTATTTT. Using reference TRBV7-2 and TRBJ2-3 for the parts outside the CDR3, the full variable domain is GAGVSQSPSNKVTEKGKDVELRCDPISGHTALYWYRQSLGQGLEFLIYFQGNSAPDKSGLPSDRFSAERTGGSVSTLTIQRTQQEDSAVYLCASSLVRGADTQYFGPGTRLTVL.

This clonotype was seen at least ten times. The rearrangement uses TRBV15 and TRBJ2-2, with TRBD1 matching over 10 bases. Germline V gene sequence: CDR1 LNHNV, CDR2 YYDKDF (reference sequence). CDR3 length: 16 residues. Losses at the gene ends were 0 bases for V and 6 bases for J; bases not matched to a gene: 4. The CDR3 DNA reads as TGTGCCACCAGCAGAGAGACAGGGGGCGCGGCCGGGGAGCTGTTTTTT. This sequence encodes CATSRETGGAAGELFF.

There are many counts of this clonotype. J is TRBJ2-7 and V is TRBV7-2; 8 bases match TRBD1. CDR3 length equals 15 residues. The germline V gene encodes CDR1 SGHTA and CDR2 FQGNSA. The ends lost 3 bases at V and 1 base at J; junction bases unmatched: 5. The CDR3 protein is CASSFTGTGSYEQYF. CDR3 in DNA: TGTGCCAGCAGCTTTACCGGGACAGGATCCTACGAGCAGTACTTC.

Many counts were recorded for this clonotype. CDR3 region: CSADGGETQYF. The CDR3 nucleotides are TGCAGCGCCGACGGGGGAGAGACCCAGTACTTC. This chain connects TRBV29-1 to TRBJ2-5, with D possibly being TRBD2 (6 bases). CDR3 length: 11 residues. CDR1 is SQVTM and CDR2 is ANQGSEA in the germline V gene. V lost 7 bases to trimming and J lost 4 bases, with 10 bases between them.

This clonotype was observed many times. The genes are TRBV9 and TRBJ2-7; D is uncertain. The germline V gene encodes CDR1 SGDLS and CDR2 YYNGEE. V lost 0 bases and J 1 base, leaving 8 bases between the germline ends. This CDR3 spans 14 amino acids. CDR3 in DNA: TGTGCCAGCAGCGTAGAAGCGTATTCCTACGAGCAGTACTTC. Translating it yields CASSVEAYSYEQYF.

This clonotype appeared many times. The chain couples TRBV7-2 to TRBJ1-6; TRBD1 matches 11 bases. The CDR3 covers 16 residues. CDR1 is SGHTA and CDR2 is FQGNSA in the germline V gene. Germline trimming cut 5 bases from V and 5 bases from J; bases unmatched to any gene: 5. The CDR3 DNA sequence: TGTGCCAGCAGCATCGGACAGGGGGCTGATAATTCACCCCTCCACTTT. Amino acids: CASSIGQGADNSPLHF.

This clonotype has a count of ten or more. The V gene is TRBV10-1, the J gene TRBJ2-4, with D tentatively TRBD2 (6 bases). Trimming left V 4 bases short and J 5 bases short, with 12 bases between. CDR3 length: 14 residues. Looked up from germline, CDR1 is WNHNN and CDR2 is SYGVQD (reference sequence). The CDR3 coding sequence is TGCGCCAGCAGTGTCAGAGGGGAGGAAAACATTCAGTACTTC. Protein: CASSVRGEENIQYF.

For this clonotype: Sequence at one end of the junction differs from germline and may be a read error. This CDR3 reads CASRYTGGAGAKVLTF. The CDR3 DNA reads TGTGCCAGCAGATATACAGGGGGCGCTGGGGCCAAGGTCCTGACTTTC. This chain uses TRBV12-3 or TRBV12-4 with TRBJ2-6; TRBD1 matches at 9 bases. The CDR3 length is 16 residues.

On this clonotype itself: This may be a read error, as it is one base from a much larger clone. The V call is TRBV5-5, the J call TRBJ1-2; possibly TRBD1 for D (6 bases). CDR3 length: 16 amino acids. V lost 4 bases to trimming and J lost 2 bases, with 18 bases between them. The V gene's germline CDR1 is SGHKS and CDR2 YYEKEE (reference sequence). CDR3 nucleotides: TGTGCCAGCAGCCCAGAGGTACCGGGACACAACTATGGCTACACCTTC. It is translated as CASSPEVPGHNYGYTF.

This clonotype was seen repeatedly, ten times or more. V usage is TRBV20-1 and J usage is TRBJ2-5; D unresolved. The CDR3 runs to 12 residues. Looked up from germline, CDR1 is DFQATT and CDR2 is SNEGSKA (reference sequence). Trimming left V 6 bases short and J 5 bases short, with 13 bases between. The CDR3, as DNA: TGCAGTGCCTCCCCAAATCGGGAGACCCAGTACTTC. Encoded protein: CSASPNRETQYF.

This clonotype was counted ten times or more. The chain links TRBV6-4 to TRBJ2-3; 7 bases match TRBD1. After removal of 9 bases from V and 2 bases from J, the junction contained 8 bases not matched to a gene. The CDR3 length is 14 residues. Germline CDR1 reads MRHNA; CDR2 reads SNTAGT. The CDR3 region has the DNA TGTGCCAGAACTCCCGGGACAGCCACAGATACGCAGTATTTT. Its translation is CARTPGTATDTQYF.